This T cell receptor (beta chain) was observed in a study of T cell responses to AZD1222 COVID-19 vaccine. Findings and caveats of the study: Increased Spike-specific TCR breadth and depth were observed after two AZD1222 doses. Spike-wide coverage was observed for vaccine-associated CD4 TCRs, with dominant responses at 160-218 and 743-854. As reported, nearly half of all spike-specific TCRs target variant regions that are unmutated.

Germline values: CDR1 SQVTM, CDR2 ANQGSEA. The V and J ends lost 7 bases and 4 bases respectively, with 14 bases between them. The CDR3 sequence is 13 residues long. TCRdb keeps only in-frame clones here, not all; method: immunoSEQ multiplex PCR. The sample lists 180,000 or so clones; approximately 92% were seen once. Comment on this clone: Its antigen is not identified.

The J gene is TRBJ2-1, the V gene TRBV29-1; possible D gene TRBD2, 5 bases. This receptor was identified in an adult who received the MenACWY meningococcal vaccine as a control. Sequencing was performed on peripheral blood, taken 28 days after the second dose of the MenACWY control vaccine. CDR3 amino acids: CSASIGGYNEQFF. As DNA, the CDR3 is TGCAGCGCCTCCATAGGCGGGTACAATGAGCAGTTCTTC.